The source of this T cell receptor beta chain is a study of blood T cells in healthy people across ages. Study information: About one barcoded beta molecule per two T cells was captured by template switching. General observations from the study: Unsorted PBMC input precluded a conclusive naive versus antigen-experienced comparison. Per million T cells, the diversity of TCR beta decreased roughly linearly as age advanced.

Concerning this clonotype itself: The antigen remains unidentified.

The authors extracted at least 5 micrograms of total RNA per sample. Next came a second PCR, run for about 6 to 11 cycles, which used a sample-barcoded 5' primer along with a J-beta primer mix. MiXCR was run by TCRdb on the 5' RACE reads, yielding one entry per CDR3 protein. The table includes approximately 1,100,000 distinct CDR3 sequences, around 45% detected once. This CDR3 has 15 amino acids. Germline lookup yields CDR1 SGHVS and CDR2 FQNEAQ. V was clipped by 5 bases and J by 7 bases; unmatched bases: 7. Sequencing input: blood. The receptor's source is a woman aged 55-70 years in good health. The chain employs TRBV7-8 and TRBJ2-1, with TRBD2 matching over 11 bases. In DNA form, the CDR3 reads TGTGCCAGCAGCCCAATAGCGGGAGGGCGAAATGAGCAGTTCTTC. Its protein product is CASSPIAGGRNEQFF.